Below are 23 T cell receptor beta chains sequenced from a single sample in a study of regulatory T cells in long-lasting Graves disease. Sample time point: newly diagnosed GD, antithyroid drugs for less than 3 months. PBMC RNA was the source of the TCR library. Researchers made TCR beta libraries by using iRepertoire HTBI primers and running Arm-PCR on CDR3 regions. TCRdb recomputed calls from the multiplex PCR reads with MiXCR, one row per CDR3 protein. The sample consists of over 500,000 distinct CDR3 sequences, about 15% of them appearing once. The same data also went into a second study, on T cells in Graves' hyperthyroidism and ophthalmopathy.

The sequences come from peripheral blood mononuclear cells (PBMCs), collected at new diagnosis, from a patient treated with antithyroid drugs. The source of these receptors is a woman aged 25 to 39 with Graves disease.

This clonotype has at least ten counts. V gene TRBV6-1 combines with J gene TRBJ2-5; 7 nucleotides line up with TRBD1. Germline V lookup: CDR1 MNHNS, CDR2 SASEGT. There are 14 residues in the CDR3. V gave up 4 bases and J gave up 0 bases; unmatched junction bases: 2. The CDR3 DNA reads TGTGCCAGCAGTGTACAGGGGTACCAAGAGACCCAGTACTTC. This sequence encodes CASSVQGYQETQYF.

The gene calls are TRBV30 and TRBJ2-7; 7 nucleotides line up with TRBD1. V was clipped by 4 bases and J by 3 bases; unmatched bases: 9. This CDR3 contains 14 residues. CDR1 and CDR2 from the germline V gene are GTSNPN and SVGIG (reference sequence). The CDR3 region is CAWTLRDRVYEQYF. The CDR3 coding sequence is TGTGCCTGGACGCTTCGGGACAGAGTCTACGAGCAGTACTTC.

The chain uses TRBV9 and TRBJ2-5; 10 positions match TRBD2. The end of the DNA fits TRBJ2-1 better, so the J call may be wrong. The CDR3 runs 14 residues. Looked up from germline, CDR1 is SGDLS and CDR2 is YYNGEE. The CDR3 protein is CASSVPSGSGEQFF. The CDR3 nucleotides are TGTGCCAGCAGCGTACCTAGCGGGAGTGGTGAGCAGTTCTTC.

This clonotype was detected ten times or more. The CDR3 nucleotides are TGTGCCAGCGCTGAGGGCCCTGAAGCTTTCTTT. Translation: CASAEGPEAFF. The J gene is TRBJ1-1, the V gene TRBV6-1; D not certain. Trimming took off 8 bases at V and 6 bases at J, with 10 bases between the two ends. This CDR3 has 11 residues. Per the germline V gene, CDR1 is MNHNS and CDR2 is SASEGT.

The V and J genes are TRBV20-1 and TRBJ2-7, with 9 bases lining up with TRBD2. The V gene's germline CDR1 is DFQATT and CDR2 SNEGSKA (reference sequence). V gave up 3 bases and J gave up 0 bases; unmatched junction bases: 15. This CDR3 region has 18 residues. The CDR3 loop is CSASDHTKTSGNSYEQYF. The CDR3 region has the DNA TGCAGTGCTAGTGACCACACCAAGACTAGCGGTAACTCCTACGAGCAGTACTTC.

V gene TRBV25-1 combines with J gene TRBJ1-4, with D maybe TRBD1 (6 bases). There are 15 residues in the CDR3. V was trimmed by 2 bases and J by 8 bases, leaving 15 bases between them. The V gene's germline CDR1 is MGHDK and CDR2 SYGVNS. CDR3 DNA sequence: TGTGCCAGCAGTGAAGCAGGGGTTCGGGAGGAAAAACTGTTTTTT. This sequence encodes CASSEAGVREEKLFF.

This clonotype was seen ten or more times. The CDR3 DNA is TGTGCCAGCAGCGCCAGGGTCGATGGGACTGAAGCTTTCTTT. It is translated as CASSARVDGTEAFF. The J gene is TRBJ1-1, the V gene TRBV2; possibly TRBD1 for D (5 bases). Germline V gene lookup returns CDR1 SNHLY and CDR2 FYNNEI. Trimming took 6 bases from V and 5 from J, leaving 16 bases between them. CDR3 length: 14 residues.

This clonotype was seen more than once but under ten times. This rearrangement joins TRBV4-1 to TRBJ1-4; D gene uncertain. Trimming removed 1 base from V and 5 bases from J, with 8 bases in between. The CDR3 contains 14 residues. Per germline, CDR1 MGHRA and CDR2 YSYEKL. The CDR3 sequence is CASSQGGGNEKLFF. CDR3 sequence (DNA): TGCGCCAGCAGCCAAGGAGGAGGGAATGAAAAACTGTTTTTT.

This clonotype was seen ten or more times. The chain combines TRBV28 with TRBJ2-7; D unresolved. The CDR3 totals 14 residues. In germline, CDR1 is MDHEN, CDR2 SYDVKM. Trimming took off 5 bases at V and 3 bases at J, with 14 bases between the two ends. This CDR3 reads CASSMTQTHYEQYF. DNA for the CDR3: TGTGCCAGCAGTATGACGCAAACCCACTACGAGCAGTACTTC.

CDR3 loop: CASSRNGQGATDTQYF. The CDR3 DNA follows: TGCGCCAGCAGCAGAAACGGACAGGGGGCGACAGATACGCAGTATTTT. The chain is built from TRBV5-1 and TRBJ2-3; TRBD1 matches 11 bases. The V gene end was trimmed by 4 bases and the J gene end by 3 bases; junction bases not matched to a gene: 7. Germline V lookup: CDR1 SGHRS, CDR2 YFSETQ. The CDR3 sequence is 16 residues long. Full variable domain (remainder filled in from reference TRBV5-1 and TRBJ2-3): KAGVTQTPRYLIKTRGQQVTLSCSPISGHRSVSWYQQTPGQGLQFLFEYFSETQRNKGNFPGRFSGRQFSNSRSEMNVSTLELGDSALYLCASSRNGQGATDTQYFGPGTRLTVL.

The chain combines TRBV7-3 with TRBJ1-2, with D possibly being TRBD1 (6 bases). V was pared by 6 bases and J by 4 bases, with 18 bases between. The CDR3 totals 15 residues. Germline CDR1 is SGHTA and CDR2 is FQGTGA. CDR3: CASSYDRDTSYGYTF. The CDR3, as DNA: TGTGCCAGCAGTTACGACCGGGACACCAGCTATGGCTACACCTTC.

This clonotype was picked up a small number of times. The chain has TRBV3-1 and TRBJ2-3; 8 bases match TRBD2. J gave up 3 bases and V 4 bases, and 12 bases lay outside the gene matches. CDR1 is LGHDT and CDR2 is YNNKEL in the germline V gene (reference sequence). The CDR3 sequence is 17 residues long. CDR3 nucleotides: TGTGCCAGCAGCCCGTGGATACAGCGGGAGAGGACAGATACGCAGTATTTT. It codes for CASSPWIQRERTDTQYF.

This clonotype was observed many times. The chain has TRBV11-2 and TRBJ1-1; D gene unclear. The V gene's germline CDR1 is SGHAT and CDR2 FQNNGV. The V gene lost 5 bases and the J gene lost 4 bases, with 14 bases spanning the gap. The CDR3 consists of 14 residues. CDR3: CASSPTVKTTEAFF. As DNA, the CDR3 is TGTGCCAGCAGCCCGACCGTAAAGACCACTGAAGCTTTCTTT. Combining the CDR3 with reference TRBV11-2 and TRBJ1-1 gives the whole variable domain EAGVAQSPRYKIIEKRQSVAFWCNPISGHATLYWYQQILGQGPKLLIQFQNNGVVDDSQLPKDRFSAERLKGVDSTLKIQPAKLEDSAVYLCASSPTVKTTEAFFGQGTRLTVV.

This clonotype was recorded at least ten times. The V and J genes are TRBV28 and TRBJ2-7, with unresolved D. Trimming removed 8 bases from V and 0 bases from J, with 11 bases in between. The CDR3 sequence is 13 residues long. In germline, CDR1 is MDHEN, CDR2 SYDVKM. In nucleotides, the CDR3 is TGTGCCAGCCGAAAACCGCCCTCCTACGAGCAGTACTTC. Amino acids: CASRKPPSYEQYF.

This clonotype was detected many times. This chain uses TRBV10-3 with TRBJ2-7; 7 nucleotides align to TRBD1. The CDR3 totals 14 residues. V was clipped by 2 bases and J by 2 bases; unmatched bases: 3. Looked up from germline, CDR1 is ENHRY and CDR2 is SYGVKD. CDR3 amino acids: CAISEGQGAYEQYF. Here the CDR3 DNA reads TGTGCCATCAGTGAGGGTCAGGGGGCCTACGAGCAGTACTTC.

This clonotype was counted only a few times. This chain connects TRBV30 to TRBJ2-7, with TRBD1 identical over 7 bases. V shed 2 bases and J 2 bases; nucleotides not matched to a gene: 9. Germline-derived CDR1 and CDR2 are GTSNPN and SVGIG (reference sequence). This CDR3 region has 15 residues. The CDR3 sequence: CAWSKGTVQTYEQYF. The CDR3 region has the DNA TGTGCCTGGAGTAAGGGGACAGTTCAAACCTACGAGCAGTACTTC. Full variable domain (outside the CDR3, taken from reference TRBV30 and TRBJ2-7): SQTIHQWPATLVQPVGSPLSLECTVEGTSNPNLYWYRQAAGRGLQLLFYSVGIGQISSEVPQNLSASRPQDRQFILSSKKLLLSDSGFYLCAWSKGTVQTYEQYFGPGTRLTVT.

This clonotype turned up a few times. The chain carries TRBV27 and TRBJ2-5; the match to TRBD2 covers 9 bases. V dropped 7 bases and J dropped 4; count of bases not matched to a gene: 16. The CDR3 sequence is 17 residues long. CDR1 and CDR2 (germline): MNHEY, SMNVEV (reference sequence). The CDR3 nucleotides read TGTGCCAGCAAAAGAATTGTGAGCGGGAGGTGGGGAGAGACCCAGTACTTC. Protein: CASKRIVSGRWGETQYF.

The chain recombines TRBV10-3 with TRBJ2-4; 8 bases fit TRBD1. The CDR3 loop spans 14 amino acids. Germline V CDR1 and CDR2: ENHRY, SYGVKD. V lost 2 bases to trimming and J lost 5 bases; unmatched junction nucleotides: 2. The CDR3 reads CAISELGQENIQYF. DNA of the CDR3: TGTGCCATCAGTGAGCTGGGACAGGAAAACATTCAGTACTTC.

This clonotype occurred many times. This chain uses TRBV20-1 with TRBJ2-7; TRBD2 matches at 7 bases. Germline-derived CDR1 and CDR2 are DFQATT and SNEGSKA (reference sequence). V lost 5 bases and J lost 1; bases outside the gene matches: 8. This CDR3 region has 14 residues. CDR3 in DNA: TGCAGTGCTTACGGCGGGAGTTTATCCTACGAGCAGTACTTC. This sequence encodes CSAYGGSLSYEQYF.

This clonotype was seen at least ten times. The chain carries TRBV29-1 and TRBJ2-1; tentatively, D is TRBD1 or TRBD2 (5 bases each). This CDR3 is built from 13 residues. V was pared by 3 bases and J by 7 bases, with 13 bases between. Germline V gene data show CDR1 as SQVTM and CDR2 as ANQGSEA. The CDR3 region has the DNA TGCAGCGTTGAGTTTGGGGGTAGAAATGAGCAGTTCTTC. Amino acids: CSVEFGGRNEQFF.

This clonotype was counted between two and nine times. A much larger clone lies a single base off, so this may be a read error. The CDR3: CSARNSGPYEQYF. DNA for the CDR3: TGCAGTGCTAGAAACAGCGGTCCCTACGAGCAGTACTTC. This chain uses TRBV20-1 with TRBJ2-7; D is perhaps TRBD2 (5 bases). From germline, CDR1 is DFQATT and CDR2 SNEGSKA (reference sequence). CDR3 length: 13 amino acids. V was pared by 2 bases and J by 2 bases, with 10 bases between.

This clonotype has a handful of counts. The J gene is TRBJ2-1, the V gene TRBV20-1; maybe TRBD2 (6 bases). The CDR3 spans 17 residues. Trimming shortened V by 3 bases and J by 9 bases, and 27 bases separated the two germline ends. Germline V gene data show CDR1 as DFQATT and CDR2 as SNEGSKA (reference sequence). The CDR3 coding sequence is TGCAGTGCTAGCTCTTGGGGCAGCGGGCTTTTCGGTTCTGAGCAGTTCTTC. This codes for CSASSWGSGLFGSEQFF.

This clonotype turned up a few times. The V call is TRBV5-1, the J call TRBJ2-7; TRBD1 or TRBD2 may be the D gene (5 bases each). The CDR3 is 15 amino acids. Germline CDR1 is SGHRS and CDR2 is YFSETQ. V shed 4 bases and J shed 3 bases, with 17 bases lying between them. Written as DNA, the CDR3 is TGCGCCAGCAGCCGCAACCGGGACGGAATCTACGAGCAGTACTTC. It codes for CASSRNRDGIYEQYF. The full variable domain, completed using reference TRBV5-1 and TRBJ2-7, is KAGVTQTPRYLIKTRGQQVTLSCSPISGHRSVSWYQQTPGQGLQFLFEYFSETQRNKGNFPGRFSGRQFSNSRSEMNVSTLELGDSALYLCASSRNRDGIYEQYFGPGTRLTVT.